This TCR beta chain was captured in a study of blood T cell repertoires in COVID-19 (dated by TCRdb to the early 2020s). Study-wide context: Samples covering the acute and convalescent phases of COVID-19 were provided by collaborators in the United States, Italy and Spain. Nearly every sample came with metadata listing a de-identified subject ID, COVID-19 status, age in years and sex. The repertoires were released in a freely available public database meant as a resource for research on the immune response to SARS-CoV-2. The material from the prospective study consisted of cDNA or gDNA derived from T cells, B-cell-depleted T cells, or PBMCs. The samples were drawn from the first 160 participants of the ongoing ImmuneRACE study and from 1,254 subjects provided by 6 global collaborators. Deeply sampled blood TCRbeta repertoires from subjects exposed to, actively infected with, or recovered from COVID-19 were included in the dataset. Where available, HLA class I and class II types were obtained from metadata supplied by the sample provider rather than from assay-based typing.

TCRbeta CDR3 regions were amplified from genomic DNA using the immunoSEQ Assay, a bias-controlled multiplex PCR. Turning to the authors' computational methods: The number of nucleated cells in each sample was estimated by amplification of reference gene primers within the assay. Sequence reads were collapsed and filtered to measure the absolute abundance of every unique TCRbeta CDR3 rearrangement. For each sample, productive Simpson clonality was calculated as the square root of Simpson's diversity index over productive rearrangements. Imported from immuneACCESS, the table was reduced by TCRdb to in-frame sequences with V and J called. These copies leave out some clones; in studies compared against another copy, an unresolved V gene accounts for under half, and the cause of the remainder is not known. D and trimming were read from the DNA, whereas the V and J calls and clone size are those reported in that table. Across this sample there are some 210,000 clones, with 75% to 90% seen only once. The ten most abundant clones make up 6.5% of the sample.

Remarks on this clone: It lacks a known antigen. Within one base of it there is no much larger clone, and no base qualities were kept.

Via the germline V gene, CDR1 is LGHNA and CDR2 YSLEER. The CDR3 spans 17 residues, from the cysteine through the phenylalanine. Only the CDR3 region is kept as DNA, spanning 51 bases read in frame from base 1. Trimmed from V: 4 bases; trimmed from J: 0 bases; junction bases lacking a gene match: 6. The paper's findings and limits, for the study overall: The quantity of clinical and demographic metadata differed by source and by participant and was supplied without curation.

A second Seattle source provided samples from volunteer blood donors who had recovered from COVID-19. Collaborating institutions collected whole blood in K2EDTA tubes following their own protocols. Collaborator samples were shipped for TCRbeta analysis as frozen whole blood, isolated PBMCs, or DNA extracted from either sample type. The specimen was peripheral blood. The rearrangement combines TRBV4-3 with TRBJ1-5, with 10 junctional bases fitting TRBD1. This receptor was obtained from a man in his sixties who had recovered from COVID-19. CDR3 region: CASSPGTGVLSNQPQHF. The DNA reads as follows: TGCGCCAGCAGCCCCGGGACAGGGGTTCTTAGCAATCAGCCCCAGCATTTT.